These 3 T cell receptor beta chains came from one sample sequenced in a study of T cell responses to AZD1222 COVID-19 vaccine (dated by TCRdb to about 2021). Receptor amplification or capture employed the immunoSEQ multiplex PCR assay. The table comes from immuneACCESS by way of TCRdb, which keeps in-frame sequences with V and J called. Part of the clones is missing from these tables; in studies checked, under half for an unresolved V gene and the rest for unknown reasons. The sample data list more than 100,000 clones, and 75% to 90% of these were observed just once. The top ten clones comprise about 3% of the sample. What this sample's time point label stands for: baseline before first vaccination. The sample here was peripheral blood, taken on day 0 of AZD1222 vaccination. These receptors came from an adult in good health.

The chain has TRBV4-1 and TRBJ1-1; 9 bases are shared with TRBD1. CDR3 length: 16 residues. The trim removed 3 bases at V and 6 bases at J, leaving 11 bases unmatched. Germline V gives CDR1 MGHRA, CDR2 YSYEKL. CDR3 sequence reads: CASSHVRTGVYSEAFF. DNA for the CDR3: TGCGCCAGCAGCCATGTAAGGACAGGGGTTTACTCTGAAGCTTTCTTT.

This chain uses TRBV19 with TRBJ2-3; D call uncertain. The V and J ends lost 2 bases and 11 bases respectively, with 8 bases between them. The germline V gene encodes CDR1 LNHDA and CDR2 SQIVND (reference sequence). The CDR3 consists of 11 residues. CDR3 DNA: TGTGCCAGTAGTATACAGGACCTGCAGTATTTT. Translation gives CASSIQDLQYF.

The rearrangement joins TRBV2 to TRBJ2-5, with D possibly being TRBD1 (5 bases). This CDR3 has 15 residues. Germline V gene lookup returns CDR1 SNHLY and CDR2 FYNNEI. Deletions cut 0 bases from V and 5 bases from J, with 13 bases between. The CDR3 DNA sequence: TGTGCCAGCAGTGAAGCGCTGGTCTCAGGGGAGACCCAGTACTTC. Translating it yields CASSEALVSGETQYF. Variable domain in full (rest from reference TRBV2 and TRBJ2-5): EPEVTQTPSHQVTQMGQEVILRCVPISNHLYFYWYRQILGQKVEFLVSFYNNEISEKSEIFDDQFSVERPDGSNFTLKIRSTKLEDSAMYFCASSEALVSGETQYFGPGTRLLVL.